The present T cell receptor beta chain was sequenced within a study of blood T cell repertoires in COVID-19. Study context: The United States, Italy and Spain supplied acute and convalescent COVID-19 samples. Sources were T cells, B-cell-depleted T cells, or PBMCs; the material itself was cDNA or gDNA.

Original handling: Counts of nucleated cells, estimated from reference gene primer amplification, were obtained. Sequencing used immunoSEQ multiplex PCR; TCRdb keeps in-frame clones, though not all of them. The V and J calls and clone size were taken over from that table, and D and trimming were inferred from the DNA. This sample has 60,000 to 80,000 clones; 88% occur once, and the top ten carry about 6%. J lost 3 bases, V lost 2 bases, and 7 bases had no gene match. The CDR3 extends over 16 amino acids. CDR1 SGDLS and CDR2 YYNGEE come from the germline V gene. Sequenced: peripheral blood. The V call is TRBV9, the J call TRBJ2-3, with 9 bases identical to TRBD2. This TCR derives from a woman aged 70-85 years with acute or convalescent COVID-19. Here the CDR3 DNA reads TGTGCCAGCAGCGTGGTTGCGGGAGGGGTAACAGATACGCAGTATTTT. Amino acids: CASSVVAGGVTDTQYF. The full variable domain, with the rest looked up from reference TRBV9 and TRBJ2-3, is DSGVTQTPKHLITATGQRVTLRCSPRSGDLSVYWYQQSLDQGLQFLIQYYNGEERAKGNILERFSAQQFPDLHSELNLSSLELGDSALYFCASSVVAGGVTDTQYFGPGTRLTVL.